The next 6 T cell receptor beta chains were all read from a single sample in a study of immune evolution from preneoplasia to lung adenocarcinoma. Only in-frame clones appear in the TCRdb table, and some are missing; sequencing was by immunoSEQ multiplex PCR. Here the sample spans over 6,500 clones, 70% to 90% being singletons. Sequences were obtained from FFPE minimally invasive lung adenocarcinoma tissue. The receptors here all came from an elderly person with lung adenocarcinoma.

CDR3 residues: CSVVGENTIYF. The CDR3, as DNA: TGCAGCGTGGTGGGGGAAAACACCATATATTTT. J is TRBJ1-3 and V is TRBV29-1, with D possibly matching TRBD1 (5 bases). The CDR3 length is 11 residues. Germline values: CDR1 SQVTM, CDR2 ANQGSEA. V was trimmed by 6 bases and J by 6 bases, leaving 9 bases between them.

This sequence joins TRBV5-1 and TRBJ2-1; 7 bases map to TRBD2. Trimming cost V 0 bases and J 9 bases; bases outside gene matches: 3. Per germline, CDR1 SGHRS and CDR2 YFSETQ. This CDR3 spans 13 amino acids. The CDR3 loop reads CASSLDGGGEQFF. CDR3 coding DNA: TGCGCCAGCAGCTTGGATGGGGGGGGTGAGCAGTTCTTC.

This clone was recorded once. This chain connects TRBV7-8 to TRBJ2-5; TRBD1 is a possible D gene (5 bases). The CDR3 length is 15 residues. CDR1 and CDR2 from the germline V gene are SGHVS and FQNEAQ. V was clipped by 5 bases and J by 1 base, with 14 bases between them. CDR3 sequence: CASSPYSTAQETQYF. CDR3 DNA: TGTGCCAGCAGCCCATACTCGACAGCCCAAGAGACCCAGTACTTC.

V is TRBV7-2 and J is TRBJ2-7; 8 bases fit TRBD1. Germline V gene data show CDR1 as SGHTA and CDR2 as FQGNSA. The CDR3 is 15 residues long. The junction had 7 bases not matched to a gene; V was cut back by 5 bases and J by 1 base. CDR3 region: CASSRSGGLSYEQYF. CDR3 DNA sequence: TGTGCCAGCAGCAGATCAGGGGGCTTGTCCTACGAGCAGTACTTC.

This clone was counted only a few times. The chain's CDR3 is CASSREYRSAYEQYF. The CDR3 coding sequence is TGTGCCAGCAGTCGCGAGTATAGGTCAGCCTACGAGCAGTACTTC. J is TRBJ2-7 and V is TRBV6-5; D call uncertain. The CDR3 is 15 residues long. V gave up 5 bases and J gave up 2 bases, with 16 bases separating them. CDR1 and CDR2 from the germline V gene are MNHEY and SVGAGI.

The V gene is TRBV29-1, the J gene TRBJ2-3; the D is unclear. This CDR3 contains 14 residues. V was pared by 3 bases and J by 1 base, with 11 bases between. The germline V gene has CDR1 SQVTM and CDR2 ANQGSEA. CDR3 bases: TGCAGCGTTGAGTCTTCGGATGGCACAGATACGCAGTATTTT. Its protein is CSVESSDGTDTQYF.